The 31 T cell receptor beta chains in this list originate from one sample, sequenced in a study of cytomegalovirus exposure and HLA in healthy donors. Vbeta (60) and Jbeta (13) primers were used in the PCR. TCRdb keeps only in-frame clones here, not all; method: immunoSEQ multiplex PCR. This table holds about 86,000 clones, roughly 80% found once. Sequencing was done on a sample of PBMCs. These receptors originate from a middle-aged woman in good health and CMV-seropositive.

The V gene is TRBV7-8, the J gene TRBJ1-1, with TRBD1 as a possible D gene (5 bases). Germline CDR1 and CDR2: SGHVS and FQNEAQ. V was cut by 5 bases and J by 1 base, with 17 bases left in between. The CDR3 totals 16 residues. CDR3 nucleotides: TGTGCCAGCAGCGTCCGGGACTCGAAATGGAACACTGAAGCTTTCTTT. Its translation: CASSVRDSKWNTEAFF.

The chain is built from TRBV9 and TRBJ2-3; tentative D call: TRBD1 (6 bases). Between the trimmed V and J ends, which lost 4 bases and 3 bases, there was a span of 12 bases. The CDR3 extends over 14 amino acids. Germline CDR1 SGDLS, CDR2 YYNGEE. This chain's CDR3 is CASSPQGRTDTQYF. CDR3 bases: TGTGCCAGCAGCCCACAGGGACGAACAGATACGCAGTATTTT.

The rearrangement joins TRBV29-1 to TRBJ2-1; possible D gene TRBD2, 5 bases. The CDR3 is 13 amino acids. V was pared by 4 bases and J by 9 bases, with 16 bases between. Germline-derived CDR1 and CDR2 are SQVTM and ANQGSEA. CDR3 coding DNA: TGCAGCGTTGCCCCCCTAGCTAATGGTGAGCAGTTCTTC. Protein: CSVAPLANGEQFF.

V usage is TRBV6-5 and J usage is TRBJ1-2, with D perhaps TRBD1 (6 bases). V was trimmed by 1 base and J by 1 base, leaving 13 bases between them. The CDR3 spans 16 residues. The germline gives CDR1 MNHEY, CDR2 SVGAGI. CDR3 region: CASSYLTQGINYGYTF. The CDR3 nucleotides are TGTGCCAGCAGTTACTTGACTCAGGGGATTAACTATGGCTACACCTTC.

This clone occurred once. The chain has TRBV6-5 and TRBJ1-2; perhaps TRBD1 as D (6 bases). Germline V gene data show CDR1 as MNHEY and CDR2 as SVGAGI. V lost 0 bases and J 4 bases, leaving 12 bases between the germline ends. The CDR3 runs 15 residues. CDR3 in DNA: TGTGCCAGCAGTTACTCGAGACAGGCTGCCTATGGCTACACCTTC. Translation: CASSYSRQAAYGYTF.

The V and J genes are TRBV28 and TRBJ2-5; 7 nucleotides line up with TRBD2. The CDR3 spans 15 residues. The germline V gene encodes CDR1 MDHEN and CDR2 SYDVKM. With V trimmed by 7 bases and J by 2 bases, 10 bases remained unmatched. CDR3 in DNA: TGTGCCAGCACTCTCGGGGGGTACGCACAAGAGACCCAGTACTTC. The encoded protein is CASTLGGYAQETQYF.

The chain joins TRBV27 to TRBJ1-6, with 7 positions matching TRBD1. CDR1 MNHEY and CDR2 SMNVEV come from the germline V gene (reference sequence). The CDR3 consists of 17 residues. Trimming removed 5 bases from V and 0 bases from J; junction bases left unmatched: 7. The CDR3 nucleotides read TGTGCCAGCAGTCCAGGGACAGCGAGCTCCTATAATTCACCCCTCCACTTT. Translation gives CASSPGTASSYNSPLHF.

This chain joins TRBV4-1 and TRBJ2-7; 7 bases map to TRBD2. V dropped 1 base and J dropped 2; count of bases not matched to a gene: 2. Germline-derived CDR1 and CDR2 are MGHRA and YSYEKL. This CDR3 contains 14 residues. The CDR3 DNA is TGCGCCAGCAGCCAAGTGGGGGGGACCTACGAGCAGTACTTC. Protein product: CASSQVGGTYEQYF.

The rearrangement joins TRBV20-1 to TRBJ2-7; D is unresolved. The CDR3 has 10 amino acids. Trimming shortened V by 6 bases and J by 4 bases, and 7 bases separated the two germline ends. Looked up from germline, CDR1 is DFQATT and CDR2 is SNEGSKA (reference sequence). The CDR3 DNA is TGCAGTGCCGTACAGTACGAGCAGTACTTC. It is translated as CSAVQYEQYF.

The chain carries TRBV30 and TRBJ1-1; no clear D. This CDR3 contains 15 residues. The V gene lost 4 bases and the J gene lost 11 bases, with 26 bases spanning the gap. The germline CDR1 and CDR2 sequences are GTSNPN and SVGIG (reference sequence). The CDR3 DNA reads TGTGCCTGGAACCCTAGGGAGGGAACCATTTTCGGGGCTTTCTTT. It codes for CAWNPREGTIFGAFF.

This clone was picked up one time. The V gene is TRBV20-1, the J gene TRBJ1-6; D is uncertain. The CDR3 covers 11 residues. With 0 bases removed from V and 10 bases from J, the gap between germline ends came to 4 bases. In germline, CDR1 is DFQATT, CDR2 SNEGSKA (reference sequence). CDR3 region: CSARDPSPLHF. The CDR3 DNA reads TGCAGTGCTAGAGATCCATCACCCCTCCACTTT.

This clone has just one count. CDR3 in amino acids: CASSELSQPQHF. For the CDR3, the DNA is TGTGCCAGCAGTGAGTTGAGTCAGCCCCAGCATTTT. The rearrangement uses TRBV28 and TRBJ1-5; no firm D call. The germline V gene has CDR1 MDHEN and CDR2 SYDVKM. V lost 5 bases, J lost 6 bases, and 8 bases lay in between. The CDR3 sequence is 12 residues long.

CDR3 residues: CASSLGVVGGRSNQPQHF. As DNA, the CDR3 is TGTGCCAGCAGCTTGGGGGTAGTAGGGGGTAGAAGCAATCAGCCCCAGCATTTT. This chain links TRBV7-8 with TRBJ1-5; tentative D call: TRBD1 (6 bases). Trimming took 3 bases from V and 1 from J, leaving 19 bases between them. Germline CDR1 reads SGHVS; CDR2 reads FQNEAQ. This CDR3 region has 18 residues.

V usage is TRBV28 and J usage is TRBJ2-2; the D is unclear. Germline CDR1 is MDHEN and CDR2 is SYDVKM. Trimming took off 7 bases at V and 0 bases at J, with 6 bases between the two ends. This CDR3 has 13 residues. The CDR3 sequence: CASMGPNTGELFF. In DNA form, the CDR3 reads TGTGCCAGCATGGGCCCGAACACCGGGGAGCTGTTTTTT.

The chain uses TRBV5-1 and TRBJ2-3; 11 nucleotides align to TRBD1. Germline V gene sequence: CDR1 SGHRS, CDR2 YFSETQ. V dropped 4 bases and J dropped 0; count of bases not matched to a gene: 13. The CDR3 is 19 amino acids. CDR3 coding DNA: TGCGCCAGCAGCATCACCGGGACAGGGGGACTACTTAGCACAGATACGCAGTATTTT. Translated, it gives CASSITGTGGLLSTDTQYF.

V and J are TRBV27 and TRBJ2-1; 12 bases line up with TRBD2. The CDR3 covers 16 residues. Trimming at V came to 5 bases and at J to 10 bases, leaving 12 bases not matched to a gene. Germline V lookup: CDR1 MNHEY, CDR2 SMNVEV (reference sequence). Here the CDR3 DNA reads TGTGCCAGCAGTGTTCTAGCGGGAGGGCCCAATCGAGAGCAGTTCTTC. This sequence encodes CASSVLAGGPNREQFF.

The rearrangement links TRBV29-1 to TRBJ2-3, with D possibly being TRBD2 (5 bases). The V and J ends lost 4 bases and 1 base respectively, with 15 bases between them. CDR1 and CDR2 (germline): SQVTM, ANQGSEA. CDR3 length equals 15 residues. This CDR3 reads CSVGVRATRTDTQYF. The CDR3 nucleotides are TGCAGCGTTGGGGTGAGGGCAACTCGCACAGATACGCAGTATTTT.

This chain links TRBV19 with TRBJ2-3, with D maybe TRBD2 (6 bases). The CDR3 sequence is 16 residues long. CDR1 and CDR2 from the germline V gene are LNHDA and SQIVND (reference sequence). Between the trimmed V and J ends, which lost 1 base and 0 bases, there was a span of 11 bases. CDR3 residues: CASSIGAGPSTDTQYF. The CDR3 coding sequence is TGTGCCAGTAGTATAGGGGCGGGGCCGAGCACAGATACGCAGTATTTT.

This chain joins TRBV5-1 and TRBJ2-5; 7 positions agree with TRBD1. The DNA matches TRBJ2-7 better at its end, which makes the J call doubtful. Germline V CDR1 and CDR2: SGHRS, YFSETQ. The CDR3 has 14 amino acids. The CDR3 region has the DNA TGCGCCAGCAGCTTACCGGGACAGTCCTACGAGCAGTACTTC. Translation gives CASSLPGQSYEQYF.

The chain links TRBV2 to TRBJ1-1; 11 bases are a match to TRBD1. The CDR3 contains 15 residues. With V trimmed by 5 bases and J by 7 bases, 9 bases remained unmatched. Germline CDR1 SNHLY, CDR2 FYNNEI. CDR3 sequence reads: CASSSGQGALDEAFF. The CDR3 DNA reads as TGTGCCAGCAGTTCCGGACAGGGGGCTTTAGATGAAGCTTTCTTT.

Details on this clone: Germline and junction disagree at one end, which may indicate a read error. The J gene is TRBJ1-1, the V gene TRBV6-5; D gene uncertain. The CDR3 is 13 residues long. Per germline, CDR1 MNHEY and CDR2 SVGAGI. Written as DNA, the CDR3 is TGTGCCAGCAGTTACTCACCGTACACCGAAGCTTTCTTT. Amino acid sequence: CASSYSPYTEAFF.

This clone was seen once. One end of the junction does not line up with germline, which may come from a read error. The chain uses TRBV7-7 and TRBJ2-7; possible D gene TRBD2, 6 bases. Germline lookup yields CDR1 SSHAT and CDR2 FNYEAQ (reference sequence). CDR3 size: 13 residues. CDR3: CASSRGTAYEQYF. DNA of the CDR3: TGTGCTAGCAGCCGGGGGACGGCTTACGAGCAGTACTTC.

This clone appeared once. The V call is TRBV28, the J call TRBJ2-1, with D unresolved. There are 13 residues in the CDR3. The germline gives CDR1 MDHEN, CDR2 SYDVKM. Trimming pared 3 bases from V and 0 bases from J, leaving 3 bases between. The CDR3 DNA follows: TGTGCCAGCAGTTTCCGCTCCTACAATGAGCAGTTCTTC. Its translation: CASSFRSYNEQFF.

The chain links TRBV5-6 to TRBJ1-4, with 9 bases lining up with TRBD1. Losses at the gene ends were 4 bases for V and 4 bases for J; bases not matched to a gene: 8. The CDR3 is made up of 16 amino acids. CDR1 is SGHDT, CDR2 YYEEEE, per germline. In nucleotides, the CDR3 is TGTGCCAGCAGCCCGCCTCCGGGACAGGGTAATGAAAAACTGTTTTTT. Protein product: CASSPPPGQGNEKLFF.

The chain uses TRBV11-3 and TRBJ1-1; possibly TRBD1 for D (5 bases). Trimming removed 3 bases at V and 6 bases at J, with 14 bases between. This CDR3 comprises 14 residues. The V gene's germline CDR1 is SGHNT and CDR2 YENEEA. CDR3 sequence reads: CASSFSGGRSEAFF. Here the CDR3 DNA reads TGTGCCAGCAGCTTTTCGGGGGGGAGGTCTGAAGCTTTCTTT.

The chain joins TRBV6-5 to TRBJ1-5, with TRBD1 identical over 9 bases. The CDR3 sequence is 15 residues long. After removal of 6 bases from V and 6 bases from J, the junction contained 9 bases not matched to a gene. Looked up from germline, CDR1 is MNHEY and CDR2 is SVGAGI. This CDR3 is CASRSTGGSFQPQHF. CDR3 nucleotides: TGTGCCAGCAGATCTACAGGGGGCTCGTTTCAGCCCCAGCATTTT.

The gene calls are TRBV25-1 and TRBJ2-5; 10 bases align to TRBD2. The CDR3 spans 16 residues. V lost 1 base and J lost 2; bases outside the gene matches: 4. Germline CDR1 is MGHDK and CDR2 is SYGVNS. The CDR3 bases are TGTGCCAGCAGTGAATCGGGACTAGCGCCTCAAGAGACCCAGTACTTC. Translated: CASSESGLAPQETQYF.

This chain uses TRBV6-1 with TRBJ1-2; TRBD1 matches 7 bases. V trimming: 0 bases; J trimming: 4 bases; junction bases outside the gene matches: 2. CDR1 is MNHNS, CDR2 SASEGT, per germline. CDR3 size: 14 residues. CDR3 sequence: CASSEAGTVYGYTF. As DNA, the CDR3 is TGTGCCAGCAGTGAAGCTGGGACAGTCTATGGCTACACCTTC.

V gene TRBV27 combines with J gene TRBJ2-7; D ambiguous. Germline V lookup: CDR1 MNHEY, CDR2 SMNVEV (reference sequence). With 2 bases removed from V and 4 bases from J, the gap between germline ends came to 9 bases. CDR3 length: 13 residues. The CDR3 bases are TGTGCCAGCAGTTTAGGGCATCAGTACGAGCAGTACTTC. Protein sequence: CASSLGHQYEQYF.

The chain recombines TRBV9 with TRBJ1-4; 7 nucleotides match TRBD1. J was trimmed by 8 bases and V by 0 bases; bases with no gene match: 10. Germline V CDR1 and CDR2: SGDLS, YYNGEE. This CDR3 has 16 residues. The CDR3 bases are TGTGCCAGCAGCGTAGGCTCGGGGCAGGGGGTGGAAAAACTGTTTTTT. The encoded protein is CASSVGSGQGVEKLFF.

This clone was counted only a few times. This chain links TRBV7-9 with TRBJ2-7; the D gene is possibly TRBD2 (5 bases). V lost 4 bases and J lost 7, with 17 bases in between. Per the germline V gene, CDR1 is SEHNR and CDR2 is FQNEAQ (reference sequence). This CDR3 region has 14 residues. CDR3 in amino acids: CASSYRDSATEQYF. The CDR3 DNA reads TGTGCCAGCAGCTACCGGGATTCTGCGACTGAGCAGTACTTC.